Below are 2 T cell receptor beta chains sequenced from a single sample in a study of T-cell reconstitution after alpha-beta-depleted transplantation in children. Unique molecular identifiers were used in preparing the TCRbeta library. TCRdb analysed the PCR reads with MiXCR anew, one entry per CDR3 protein. The repertoire has just over 350,000 distinct CDR3 sequences, about an eighth of them found once; the top ten carry 3.5% to 4.5%. Sequencing was performed on PBMCs, taken from the stem cell graft. The receptors shown here come from a human donor who donated a stem cell graft to a child with Fanconi anemia.

This clonotype is a singleton in its sample. The chain joins TRBV19 to TRBJ1-3; D perhaps matches TRBD1 (5 bases). The CDR3 totals 15 residues. Deletions cut 3 bases from V and 0 bases from J, with 9 bases between. Germline V gene lookup returns CDR1 LNHDA and CDR2 SQIVND (reference sequence). CDR3: CASSIRGSSGNTIYF. The CDR3 nucleotides are TGTGCCAGTAGTATTCGGGGGAGCTCTGGAAACACCATATATTTT.

The sample holds many counts of this clonotype. The V call is TRBV4-3, the J call TRBJ1-1; D remains ambiguous. Germline CDR1 LGHNA, CDR2 YSLEER. This CDR3 has 12 residues. Deletions cut 2 bases from V and 8 bases from J, with 9 bases between. The CDR3 loop is CASSQRPGEAFF. The DNA for the CDR3 is TGCGCCAGCAGCCAACGACCCGGGGAAGCTTTCTTT.